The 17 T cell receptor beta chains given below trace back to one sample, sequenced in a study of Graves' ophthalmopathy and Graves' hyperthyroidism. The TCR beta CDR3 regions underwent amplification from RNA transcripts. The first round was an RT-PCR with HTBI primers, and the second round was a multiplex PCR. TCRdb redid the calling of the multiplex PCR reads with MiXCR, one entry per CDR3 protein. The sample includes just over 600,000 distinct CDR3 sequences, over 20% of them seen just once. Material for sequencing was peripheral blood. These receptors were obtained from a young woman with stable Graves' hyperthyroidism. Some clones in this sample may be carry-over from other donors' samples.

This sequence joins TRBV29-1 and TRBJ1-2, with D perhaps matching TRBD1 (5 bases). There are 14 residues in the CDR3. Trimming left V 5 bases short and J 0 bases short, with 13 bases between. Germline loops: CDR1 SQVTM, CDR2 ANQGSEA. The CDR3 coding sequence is TGCAGCGTTACAGGTCCTCAATCTAACTATGGCTACACCTTC. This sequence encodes CSVTGPQSNYGYTF.

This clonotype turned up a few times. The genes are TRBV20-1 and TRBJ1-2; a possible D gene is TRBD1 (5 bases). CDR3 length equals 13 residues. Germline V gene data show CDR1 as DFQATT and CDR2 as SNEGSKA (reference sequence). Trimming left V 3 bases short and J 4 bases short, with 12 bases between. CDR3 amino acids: CSASPGTAYGYTF. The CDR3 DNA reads TGCAGTGCTAGCCCCGGGACGGCCTATGGCTACACCTTC.

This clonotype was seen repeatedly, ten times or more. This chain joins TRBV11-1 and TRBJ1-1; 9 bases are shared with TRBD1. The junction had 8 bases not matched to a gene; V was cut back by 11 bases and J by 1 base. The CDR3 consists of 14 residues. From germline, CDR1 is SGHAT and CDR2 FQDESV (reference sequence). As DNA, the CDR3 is TGTGCCTCCCACACAGGGGGCCGGAACACTGAAGCTTTCTTT. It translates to CASHTGGRNTEAFF.

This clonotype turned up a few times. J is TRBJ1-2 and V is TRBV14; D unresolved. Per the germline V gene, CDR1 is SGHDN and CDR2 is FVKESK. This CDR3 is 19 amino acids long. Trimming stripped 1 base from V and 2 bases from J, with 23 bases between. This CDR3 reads CASSQGPRGRVLGNYGYTF. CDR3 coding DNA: TGTGCCAGCAGCCAAGGACCGCGTGGGCGTGTGCTAGGGAACTATGGCTACACCTTC.

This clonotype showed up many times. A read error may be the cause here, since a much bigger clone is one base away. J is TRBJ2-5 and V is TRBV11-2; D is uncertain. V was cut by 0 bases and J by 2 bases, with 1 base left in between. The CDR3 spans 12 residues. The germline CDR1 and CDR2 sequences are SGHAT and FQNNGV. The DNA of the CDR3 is TGTGCCAGCAGCTTAGAACAAGAGACCCAGTACTTC. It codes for CASSLEQETQYF. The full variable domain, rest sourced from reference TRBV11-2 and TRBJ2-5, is EAGVAQSPRYKIIEKRQSVAFWCNPISGHATLYWYQQILGQGPKLLIQFQNNGVVDDSQLPKDRFSAERLKGVDSTLKIQPAKLEDSAVYLCASSLEQETQYFGPGTRLLVL.

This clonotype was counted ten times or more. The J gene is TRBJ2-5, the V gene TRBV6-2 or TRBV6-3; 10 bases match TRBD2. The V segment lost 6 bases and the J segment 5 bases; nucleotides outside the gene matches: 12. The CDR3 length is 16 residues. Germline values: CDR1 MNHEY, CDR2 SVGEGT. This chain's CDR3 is CASRRLAGPSEETQYF. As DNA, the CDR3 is TGTGCCAGCAGACGACTAGCGGGCCCCAGCGAGGAGACCCAGTACTTC.

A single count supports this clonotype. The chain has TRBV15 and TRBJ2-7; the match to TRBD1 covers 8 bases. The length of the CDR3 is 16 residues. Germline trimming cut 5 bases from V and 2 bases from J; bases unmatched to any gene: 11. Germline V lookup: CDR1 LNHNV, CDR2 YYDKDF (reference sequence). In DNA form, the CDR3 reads TGTGCCACCAGCCCTCTAACAGGGGGTGAGGCCTACGAGCAGTACTTC. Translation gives CATSPLTGGEAYEQYF.

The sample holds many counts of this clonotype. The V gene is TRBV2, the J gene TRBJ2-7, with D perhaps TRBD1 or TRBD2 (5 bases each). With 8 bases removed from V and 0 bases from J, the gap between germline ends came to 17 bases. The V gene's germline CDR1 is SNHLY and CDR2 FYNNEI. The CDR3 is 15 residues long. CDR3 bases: TGTGCCAGCGGGGGACCCATGGGCAGCTCCTACGAGCAGTACTTC. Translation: CASGGPMGSSYEQYF.

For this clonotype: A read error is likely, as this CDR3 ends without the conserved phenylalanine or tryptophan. CDR3 residues: CAISNRGLDTEAFV. The CDR3 coding sequence is TGTGCCATCAGTAACAGGGGGCTAGACACTGAAGCTTTCGTT. J is TRBJ1-1 and V is TRBV10-3, with TRBD1 matching over 9 bases. Germline-derived CDR1 and CDR2 are ENHRY and SYGVKD. V dropped 5 bases and J dropped 3; count of bases not matched to a gene: 4. The CDR3 length is 14 residues.

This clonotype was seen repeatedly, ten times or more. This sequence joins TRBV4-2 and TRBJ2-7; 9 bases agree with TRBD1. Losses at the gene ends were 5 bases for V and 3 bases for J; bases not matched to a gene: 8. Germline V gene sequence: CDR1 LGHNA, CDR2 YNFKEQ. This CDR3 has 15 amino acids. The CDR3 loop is CASSDPGTGIYEQYF. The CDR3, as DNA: TGTGCCAGCAGCGACCCCGGGACAGGGATCTACGAGCAGTACTTC.

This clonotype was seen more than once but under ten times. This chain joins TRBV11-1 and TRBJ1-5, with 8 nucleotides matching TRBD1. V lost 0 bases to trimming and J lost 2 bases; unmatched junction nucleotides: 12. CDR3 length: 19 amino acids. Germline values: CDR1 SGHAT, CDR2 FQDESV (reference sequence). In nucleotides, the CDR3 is TGTGCCAGCAGCTTAGCGCGAAAAGACAGGGGATATCGCAATCAGCCCCAGCATTTT. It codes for CASSLARKDRGYRNQPQHF.

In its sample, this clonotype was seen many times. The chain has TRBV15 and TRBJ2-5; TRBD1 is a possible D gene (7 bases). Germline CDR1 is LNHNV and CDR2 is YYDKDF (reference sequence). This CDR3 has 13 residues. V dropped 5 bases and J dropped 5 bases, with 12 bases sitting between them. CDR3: CATSQGGIETQYF. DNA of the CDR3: TGTGCCACCAGCCAGGGGGGTATCGAGACCCAGTACTTC.

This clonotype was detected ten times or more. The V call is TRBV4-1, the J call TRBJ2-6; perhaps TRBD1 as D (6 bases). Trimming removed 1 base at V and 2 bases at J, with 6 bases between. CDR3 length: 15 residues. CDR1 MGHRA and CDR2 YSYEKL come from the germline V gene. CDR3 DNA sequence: TGCGCCAGCAGCCAAGCAGGGGCTGGGGCCAACGTCCTGACTTTC. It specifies CASSQAGAGANVLTF.

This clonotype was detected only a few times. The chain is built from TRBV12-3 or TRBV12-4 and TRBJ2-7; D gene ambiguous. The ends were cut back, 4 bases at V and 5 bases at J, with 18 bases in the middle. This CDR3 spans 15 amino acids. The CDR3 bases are TGTGCCAGCAGTTCACCCCCAAACATAAACAACGAGCAGTACTTC. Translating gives CASSSPPNINNEQYF.

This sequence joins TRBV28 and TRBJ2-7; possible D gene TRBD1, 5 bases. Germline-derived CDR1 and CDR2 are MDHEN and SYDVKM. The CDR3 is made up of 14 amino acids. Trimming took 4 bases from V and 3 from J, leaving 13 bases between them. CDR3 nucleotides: TGTGCCAGCAGTTCATCAGGGTCTTTCTACGAGCAGTACTTC. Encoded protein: CASSSSGSFYEQYF.

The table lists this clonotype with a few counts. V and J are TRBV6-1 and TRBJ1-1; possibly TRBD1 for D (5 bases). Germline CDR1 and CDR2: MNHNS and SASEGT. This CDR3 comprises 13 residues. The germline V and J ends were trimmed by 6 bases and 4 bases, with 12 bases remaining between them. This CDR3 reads CASRDTVSTEAFF. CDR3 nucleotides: TGTGCCAGCAGGGACACGGTGAGCACTGAAGCTTTCTTT.

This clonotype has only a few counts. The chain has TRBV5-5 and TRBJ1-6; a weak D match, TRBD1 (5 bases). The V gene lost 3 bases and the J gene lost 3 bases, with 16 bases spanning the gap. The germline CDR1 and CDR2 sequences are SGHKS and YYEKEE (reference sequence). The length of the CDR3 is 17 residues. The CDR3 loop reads CASSWNRTLLYNSPLHF. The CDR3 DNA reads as TGTGCCAGCAGCTGGAACAGGACTCTTCTCTATAATTCACCCCTCCACTTT.